This T cell receptor (beta chain) was identified in a study of breast tumors, draining lymph nodes, adjacent tissues. TCRdb reanalysed the multiplex PCR reads using MiXCR and keeps one entry per CDR3 protein. The data show about 14,000 distinct CDR3 sequences, with around 54% seen just once and approximately 30% held by the top ten. Trimming removed 3 bases at V and 6 bases at J, with 7 bases between. This CDR3 is built from 12 residues. Study-level points and caveats: Most tumor T cells seemingly derive from lymph node, then expand in tumor. Tumor and nontumor repertoires were significantly more similar in luminal-like than in basal-like breast cancer. Tumor TCR diversity was below lymph nodes but above nontumor tissue. The lymph node origin of tumor T cells was framed as consistent with a hypothesis, not demonstrated.

Comments on this clonotype: Its antigen is currently unknown.

The chain joins TRBV12-3 or TRBV12-4 to TRBJ2-3; no reliable D call. The clonotype comes from a female donor with breast cancer. Some clones in this sample may be carry-over from other donors' samples. The sequenced sample consisted of tumor-adjacent breast tissue. CDR3 loop: CASSFGWDTQYF. As DNA, the CDR3 is TGTGCCAGCAGTTTCGGTTGGGATACGCAGTATTTT.